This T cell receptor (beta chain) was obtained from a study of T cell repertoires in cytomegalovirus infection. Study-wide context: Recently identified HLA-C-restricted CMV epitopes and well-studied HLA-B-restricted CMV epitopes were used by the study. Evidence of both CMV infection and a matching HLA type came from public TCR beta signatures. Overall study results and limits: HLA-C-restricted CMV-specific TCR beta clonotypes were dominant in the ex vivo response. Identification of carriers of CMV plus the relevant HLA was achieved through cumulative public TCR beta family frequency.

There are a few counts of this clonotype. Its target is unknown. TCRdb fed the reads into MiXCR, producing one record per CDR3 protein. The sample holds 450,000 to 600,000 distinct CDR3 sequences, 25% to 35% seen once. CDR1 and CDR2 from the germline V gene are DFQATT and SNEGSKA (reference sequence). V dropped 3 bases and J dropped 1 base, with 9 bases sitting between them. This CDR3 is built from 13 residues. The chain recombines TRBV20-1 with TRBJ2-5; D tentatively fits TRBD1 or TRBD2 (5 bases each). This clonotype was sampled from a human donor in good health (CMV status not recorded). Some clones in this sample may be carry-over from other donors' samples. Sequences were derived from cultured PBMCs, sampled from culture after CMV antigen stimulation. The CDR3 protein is CSASGASQETQYF. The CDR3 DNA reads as TGCAGTGCTAGCGGGGCCTCCCAAGAGACCCAGTACTTC.